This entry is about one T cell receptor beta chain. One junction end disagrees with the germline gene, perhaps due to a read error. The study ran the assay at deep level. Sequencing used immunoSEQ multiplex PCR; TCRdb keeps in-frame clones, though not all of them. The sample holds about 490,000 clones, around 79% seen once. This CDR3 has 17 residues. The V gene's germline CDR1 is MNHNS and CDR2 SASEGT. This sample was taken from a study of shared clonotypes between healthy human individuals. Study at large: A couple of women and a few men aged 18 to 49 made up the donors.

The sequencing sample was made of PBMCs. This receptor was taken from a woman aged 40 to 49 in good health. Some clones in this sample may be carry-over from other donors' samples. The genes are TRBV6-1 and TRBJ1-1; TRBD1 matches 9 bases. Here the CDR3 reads CAISEPGQGSLNTEAFF. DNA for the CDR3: TGTGCCATCAGTGAGCCGGGACAGGGCTCTTTGAACACTGAAGCTTTCTTT.